This passage covers 30 T cell receptor beta chains from one sample sequenced in a study of control samples from healthy donors and cancer patients. Repertoires were generated with immunoSEQ multiplex PCR, while TCRdb's copy carries only in-frame clones and drops some. Among some 95,000 clones listed, roughly 88% were seen once. Sequenced: blood. These receptor sequences come from a man aged 25-45 years in good health.

This CDR3 is CASSLTNEQYF. For the CDR3, the DNA is TGTGCCAGCAGCTTAACTAACGAGCAGTACTTC. V and J are TRBV11-2 and TRBJ2-7; D call uncertain. The CDR3 sequence is 11 residues long. The germline V gene has CDR1 SGHAT and CDR2 FQNNGV. V was cut by 2 bases and J by 5 bases, with 4 bases left in between.

The gene calls are TRBV4-3 and TRBJ1-1, with 7 bases matching TRBD1. The CDR3 runs 13 residues. V gave up 5 bases and J gave up 3 bases; unmatched junction bases: 3. The germline gives CDR1 LGHNA, CDR2 YSLEER. CDR3 sequence reads: CASSDRVDTEAFF. CDR3 nucleotide sequence: TGCGCCAGCAGCGACAGGGTGGACACTGAAGCTTTCTTT.

The chain is built from TRBV5-1 and TRBJ1-1; 9 positions agree with TRBD1. Losses at the gene ends were 6 bases for V and 8 bases for J; bases not matched to a gene: 2. The germline CDR1 and CDR2 sequences are SGHRS and YFSETQ. CDR3 length: 11 amino acids. CDR3 loop: CASIGQGEAFF. The CDR3 region has the DNA TGCGCCAGCATCGGACAGGGGGAAGCTTTCTTT.

This clone was recorded only once. J is TRBJ2-1 and V is TRBV13; 12 positions agree with TRBD2. Per germline, CDR1 PRHDT and CDR2 FYEKMQ (reference sequence). V lost 5 bases to trimming and J lost 9 bases; unmatched junction nucleotides: 14. The CDR3 runs to 17 residues. The CDR3 DNA follows: TGTGCCAGCAGCGCCCGACTAGCGGGAGCGCTAGGGGGTGAGCAGTTCTTC. It codes for CASSARLAGALGGEQFF.

V gene TRBV2 combines with J gene TRBJ1-1; D possibly corresponds to TRBD1 (6 bases). V was clipped by 3 bases and J by 6 bases, with 14 bases between them. The germline gives CDR1 SNHLY, CDR2 FYNNEI. The CDR3 runs 14 residues. CDR3 coding DNA: TGTGCCAGCAGTGATTATGCAGGGGTGGCTGAAGCTTTCTTT. Protein: CASSDYAGVAEAFF.

The genes are TRBV5-1 and TRBJ2-7, with D tentatively TRBD1 or TRBD2 (5 bases each). This CDR3 contains 15 residues. Per the germline V gene, CDR1 is SGHRS and CDR2 is YFSETQ. V was trimmed by 3 bases and J by 2 bases, leaving 15 bases between them. CDR3: CASSSSRDPPYEQYF. CDR3 in DNA: TGCGCCAGCAGCTCCTCCCGGGACCCACCCTACGAGCAGTACTTC.

The V and J genes are TRBV5-1 and TRBJ2-6; no definite D call. Trimming removed 3 bases at V and 0 bases at J, with 7 bases between. The CDR3 spans 15 residues. Germline CDR1 and CDR2: SGHRS and YFSETQ. CDR3 nucleotides: TGCGCCAGCAGCTATGACCGCTCTGGGGCCAACGTCCTGACTTTC. It yields the protein CASSYDRSGANVLTF.

This rearrangement joins TRBV28 to TRBJ1-4; 10 nucleotides agree with TRBD1. Per the germline V gene, CDR1 is MDHEN and CDR2 is SYDVKM. The CDR3 sequence is 15 residues long. The junction had 6 bases not matched to a gene; V was cut back by 5 bases and J by 6 bases. CDR3 amino acids: CASSIFGTGDEKLFF. CDR3 sequence (DNA): TGTGCCAGCAGTATCTTTGGGACAGGGGATGAAAAACTGTTTTTT.

CDR3 region: CASSTRTSDEQYF. The CDR3 DNA is TGTGCCAGCAGTACCCGGACTAGCGACGAGCAGTACTTC. The rearrangement links TRBV27 to TRBJ2-7, with 9 bases lining up with TRBD2. The CDR3 contains 13 residues. With V trimmed by 5 bases and J by 5 bases, 4 bases remained unmatched. Germline-derived CDR1 and CDR2 are MNHEY and SMNVEV (reference sequence).

The chain carries TRBV27 and TRBJ1-5; TRBD1 agrees at 10 bases. The V gene end was trimmed by 6 bases and the J gene end by 6 bases; junction bases not matched to a gene: 5. Germline V gene data show CDR1 as MNHEY and CDR2 as SMNVEV (reference sequence). The CDR3 consists of 14 residues. In DNA, the CDR3 is TGTGCCAGCAGGGAAGGACAGGGGGTTCAGCCCCAGCATTTT. This translates into CASREGQGVQPQHF.

On this clone itself: This CDR3 is also generated by other DNA sequences in the sample. This chain uses TRBV7-2 with TRBJ2-3, with D possibly called TRBD1 or TRBD2 (5 bases each). Deletions cut 2 bases from V and 1 base from J, with 7 bases between. The CDR3 extends over 14 amino acids. Germline CDR1 is SGHTA and CDR2 is FQGNSA. CDR3 nucleotide sequence: TGTGCCAGCAGCTTACTGGGGGGCACAGATACGCAGTATTTT. It specifies CASSLLGGTDTQYF.

The V and J genes are TRBV30 and TRBJ2-1; 7 bases map to TRBD1. J gave up 4 bases and V 3 bases, and 6 bases lay outside the gene matches. The CDR3 extends over 14 amino acids. Germline loops: CDR1 GTSNPN, CDR2 SVGIG (reference sequence). The CDR3 here is CAWSTGVGYNEQFF. The CDR3 bases are TGTGCCTGGAGCACAGGGGTAGGGTACAATGAGCAGTTCTTC.

This rearrangement joins TRBV19 to TRBJ1-1; D remains ambiguous. CDR3 length: 15 residues. Germline-derived CDR1 and CDR2 are LNHDA and SQIVND (reference sequence). Trimming pared 10 bases from V and 3 bases from J, leaving 21 bases between. The CDR3 is CATSGRKYGHTEAFF. The CDR3, as DNA: TGTGCCACCAGCGGCAGGAAATACGGGCACACTGAAGCTTTCTTT.

The chain uses TRBV6-5 and TRBJ2-7, with TRBD1 matching over 8 bases. The length of the CDR3 is 14 residues. Per germline, CDR1 MNHEY and CDR2 SVGAGI. V trimming: 8 bases; J trimming: 3 bases; junction bases outside the gene matches: 9. CDR3 coding DNA: TGTGCCAGCGACACAGGGGGGACTCTCTACGAGCAGTACTTC. Protein product: CASDTGGTLYEQYF.

The rearrangement links TRBV28 to TRBJ2-7; D is unclear. Trimming shortened V by 5 bases and J by 3 bases, and 8 bases separated the two germline ends. CDR1 and CDR2 (germline): MDHEN, SYDVKM. This CDR3 is built from 12 residues. The CDR3 region is CASSTSYYEQYF. CDR3 bases: TGTGCCAGCAGTACGTCCTACTACGAGCAGTACTTC.

This chain connects TRBV3-1 (or the pseudogene TRBV3-2) to TRBJ2-7, with 12 bases lining up with TRBD1. In germline, CDR1 is LGHDT, CDR2 YNNKEL (reference sequence). V shed 4 bases, J shed 8 bases, and the junction held 9 bases outside the gene matches. The CDR3 extends over 15 amino acids. The CDR3 nucleotides read TGTGCCAGCAGCCCCCGAATCGGGACAGGGGGCAAGCAGTACTTC. Translation gives CASSPRIGTGGKQYF.

V is TRBV2 and J is TRBJ1-2, with D possibly being TRBD1 (6 bases). Germline loops: CDR1 SNHLY, CDR2 FYNNEI. The ends were cut back, 8 bases at V and 5 bases at J, with 12 bases in the middle. CDR3 size: 12 residues. The CDR3 protein is CASGGGVYGYTF. The CDR3 DNA is TGTGCCAGCGGGGGGGGCGTATATGGCTACACCTTC.

The chain employs TRBV29-1 and TRBJ2-1; 10 bases agree with TRBD2. The V and J ends lost 4 bases and 8 bases, in that order; junction bases with no gene match: 11. The CDR3 consists of 15 residues. Germline values: CDR1 SQVTM, CDR2 ANQGSEA. CDR3 sequence reads: CSVVPLAGSTYEQFF. For the CDR3, the DNA is TGCAGCGTTGTCCCACTAGCGGGATCTACATATGAGCAGTTCTTC.

The chain has TRBV2 and TRBJ1-1; a weak D match, TRBD1 (5 bases). V was clipped by 11 bases and J by 0 bases, with 16 bases between them. CDR1 is SNHLY and CDR2 is FYNNEI in the germline V gene. The CDR3 length is 14 residues. The chain's CDR3 is CAVKAGRMNTEAFF. The DNA of the CDR3 is TGTGCCGTAAAGGCAGGGAGGATGAACACTGAAGCTTTCTTT.

V is TRBV11-3 and J is TRBJ2-2; either TRBD1 or TRBD2 may fit D (7 bases each). Germline CDR1 SGHNT, CDR2 YENEEA. Between the trimmed V and J ends, which lost 6 bases and 0 bases, there was a span of 14 bases. This CDR3 spans 16 amino acids. The DNA for the CDR3 is TGTGCCAGCAGGGGAGGGGACAGCGCGAACACCGGGGAGCTGTTTTTT. Translation gives CASRGGDSANTGELFF.

V and J are TRBV19 and TRBJ1-4, with unresolved D. The V gene lost 6 bases and the J gene lost 0 bases, with 8 bases spanning the gap. Looked up from germline, CDR1 is LNHDA and CDR2 is SQIVND (reference sequence). This CDR3 has 14 residues. The CDR3 reads CASRSPATNEKLFF. CDR3 coding DNA: TGTGCCAGTAGATCCCCTGCAACTAATGAAAAACTGTTTTTT.

This clone was detected only a few times. The V call is TRBV18, the J call TRBJ2-7, with 7 positions matching TRBD2. This CDR3 comprises 14 residues. The V segment lost 0 bases and the J segment 5 bases; nucleotides outside the gene matches: 4. Germline V gene data show CDR1 as KGHSH and CDR2 as LQKENI. CDR3 DNA sequence: TGTGCCAGCTCACCACCTGGCGGGAGCAACGAGCAGTACTTC. Protein sequence: CASSPPGGSNEQYF.

The gene calls are TRBV24-1 and TRBJ2-2; D gene unclear. This CDR3 is 16 amino acids long. The germline V and J ends were trimmed by 0 bases and 1 base, with 8 bases remaining between them. The V gene's germline CDR1 is KGHDR and CDR2 SFDVKD. The CDR3 loop is CATSDLPAGNTGELFF. CDR3 bases: TGTGCCACCAGTGATTTGCCCGCAGGGAACACCGGGGAGCTGTTTTTT.

CDR3 sequence reads: CASSYWEQANSYEQYF. The DNA of the CDR3 is TGTGCCAGCTCTTACTGGGAACAGGCAAACTCCTACGAGCAGTACTTC. V and J are TRBV6-6 and TRBJ2-7; D perhaps matches TRBD1 (5 bases). This CDR3 has 16 amino acids. V was clipped by 8 bases and J by 0 bases, with 20 bases between them. In germline, CDR1 is MNHNY, CDR2 SVGAGI (reference sequence).

The chain employs TRBV11-3 and TRBJ2-7; 7 nucleotides line up with TRBD1. Germline V gene data show CDR1 as SGHNT and CDR2 as YENEEA. The length of the CDR3 is 20 residues. With V trimmed by 5 bases and J by 1 base, 23 bases remained unmatched. In nucleotides, the CDR3 is TGTGCCAGCAGCCCACGGAAGGGACAGTCAAGTCATCTGATTTCCTACGAGCAGTACTTC. This gives the protein CASSPRKGQSSHLISYEQYF.

CDR3 nucleotide sequence: TGTGCCAGCAGCGGGAGGGACAGGGGGCCCTATGGCTACACCTTC. It encodes CASSGRDRGPYGYTF. The rearrangement joins TRBV11-2 to TRBJ1-2, with 12 bases aligning to TRBD1. The CDR3 spans 15 residues. Germline V gene sequence: CDR1 SGHAT, CDR2 FQNNGV. V lost 5 bases, J lost 4 bases, and 5 bases stayed unmatched. The variable domain in full, completed from reference TRBV11-2 and TRBJ1-2, reads EAGVAQSPRYKIIEKRQSVAFWCNPISGHATLYWYQQILGQGPKLLIQFQNNGVVDDSQLPKDRFSAERLKGVDSTLKIQPAKLEDSAVYLCASSGRDRGPYGYTFGSGTRLTVV.

V and J are TRBV11-2 and TRBJ2-3, with a weak D call TRBD2 (5 bases). Trimming stripped 5 bases from V and 2 bases from J, with 17 bases between. There are 16 residues in the CDR3. Germline V gene sequence: CDR1 SGHAT, CDR2 FQNNGV. The CDR3 nucleotides read TGTGCCAGCAGCCCCCGTATGGGAGACCTCACAGATACGCAGTATTTT. Translating gives CASSPRMGDLTDTQYF.

The chain recombines TRBV2 with TRBJ1-1; D not certain. Per the germline V gene, CDR1 is SNHLY and CDR2 is FYNNEI. CDR3 length equals 13 residues. The ends were cut back, 7 bases at V and 3 bases at J, with 12 bases in the middle. CDR3 sequence reads: CASMEVADTEAFF. CDR3 bases: TGTGCCAGCATGGAGGTAGCGGACACTGAAGCTTTCTTT.

The chain links TRBV4-2 to TRBJ2-3; possibly TRBD1 for D (5 bases). Trimming removed 4 bases at V and 6 bases at J, with 20 bases between. CDR3 length: 16 residues. CDR1 and CDR2 (germline): LGHNA, YNFKEQ. The CDR3 loop is CASSLGQLTDIDTQYF. The CDR3 bases are TGTGCCAGCAGCCTCGGCCAGTTGACGGACATCGATACGCAGTATTTT.

This chain links TRBV5-1 with TRBJ1-2, with 11 nucleotides matching TRBD1. After removal of 3 bases from V and 8 bases from J, the junction contained 6 bases not matched to a gene. The length of the CDR3 is 14 residues. Looked up from germline, CDR1 is SGHRS and CDR2 is YFSETQ. The CDR3 region is CASSSGQGAKGYTF. The DNA of the CDR3 is TGCGCCAGCAGCTCCGGACAGGGGGCGAAGGGCTACACCTTC.